This T cell receptor beta chain comes out of a study of early T cells in non-severe SARS-CoV-2 infection. Looking at the study overall: The chains were unpaired, and the sequenced material was bulk RNA from unsorted whole blood.

V was clipped by 3 bases and J by 0 bases, with 15 bases between them. The CDR3 is made up of 16 amino acids. Germline lookup yields CDR1 GTSNPN and CDR2 SVGIG (reference sequence). This clonotype was observed a handful of times. Individually, cDNA molecules had unique molecular identifiers attached to them. TCRdb re-analysed the 5' RACE reads in MiXCR, keeping a single row per CDR3 protein. The profile shows around 94,000 distinct CDR3 sequences, around 12% of them singletons. The rearrangement joins TRBV30 to TRBJ1-5, with a weak D call TRBD1 (6 bases). The TCR sequence derives from an adult who was a healthcare worker with PCR-confirmed SARS-CoV-2 infection or an uninfected control (not recorded which). Sequencing was performed on whole blood. The CDR3 region is CAWRQSGQFSNQPQHF. In nucleotides, the CDR3 is TGTGCCTGGAGGCAATCCGGACAGTTTAGCAATCAGCCCCAGCATTTT.